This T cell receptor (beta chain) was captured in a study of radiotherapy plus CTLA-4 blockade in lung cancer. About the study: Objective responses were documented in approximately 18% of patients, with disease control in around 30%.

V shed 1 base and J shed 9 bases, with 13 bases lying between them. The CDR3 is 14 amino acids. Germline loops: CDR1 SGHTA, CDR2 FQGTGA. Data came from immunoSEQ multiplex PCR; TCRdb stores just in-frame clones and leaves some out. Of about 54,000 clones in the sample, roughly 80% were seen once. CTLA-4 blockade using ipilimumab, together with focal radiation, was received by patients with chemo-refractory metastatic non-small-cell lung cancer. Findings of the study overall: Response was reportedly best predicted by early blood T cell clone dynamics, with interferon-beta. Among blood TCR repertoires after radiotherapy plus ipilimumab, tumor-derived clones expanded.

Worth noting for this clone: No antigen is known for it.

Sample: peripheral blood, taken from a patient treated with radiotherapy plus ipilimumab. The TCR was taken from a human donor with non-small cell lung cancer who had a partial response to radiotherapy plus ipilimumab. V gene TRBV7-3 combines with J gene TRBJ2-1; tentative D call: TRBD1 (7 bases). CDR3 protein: CASSLKAGGGEQFF. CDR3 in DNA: TGTGCCAGCAGCTTAAAGGCAGGGGGAGGTGAGCAGTTCTTC.